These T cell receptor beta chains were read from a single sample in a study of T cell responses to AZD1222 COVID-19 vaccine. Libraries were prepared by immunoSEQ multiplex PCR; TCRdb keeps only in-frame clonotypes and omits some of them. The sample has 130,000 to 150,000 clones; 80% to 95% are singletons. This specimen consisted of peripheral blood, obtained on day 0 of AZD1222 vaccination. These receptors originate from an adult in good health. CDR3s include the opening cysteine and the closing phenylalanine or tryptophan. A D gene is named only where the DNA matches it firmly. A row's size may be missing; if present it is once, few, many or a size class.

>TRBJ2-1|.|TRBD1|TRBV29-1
CSVRTGDVHNEQFF
TGCAGCGTTAGGACAGGGGACGTTCACAATGAGCAGTTCTTC
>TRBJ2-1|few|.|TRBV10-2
CASSESESGHNEQFF
TGCGCCAGCAGTGAGTCGGAGAGCGGGCACAATGAGCAGTTCTTC
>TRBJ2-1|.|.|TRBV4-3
CASSQGVQEDEQFF
TGCGCCAGCAGCCAAGGAGTTCAGGAGGATGAGCAGTTCTTC
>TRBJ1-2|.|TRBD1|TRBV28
CASSDRGFYGYTF
TGTGCCAGCAGCGACAGGGGCTTTTATGGCTACACCTTC
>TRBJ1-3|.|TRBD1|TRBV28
CASTTGGLSGNTIYF
TGTGCCAGCACGACAGGGGGCCTCTCTGGAAACACCATATATTTT
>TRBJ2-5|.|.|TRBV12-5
CASGLGGTPQETQYF
TGTGCTAGTGGTTTGGGCGGGACTCCGCAAGAGACCCAGTACTTC
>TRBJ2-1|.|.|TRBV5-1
CASSFSSGSGNEQFF
TGCGCCAGCAGCTTTTCGTCGGGATCGGGGAATGAGCAGTTCTTC
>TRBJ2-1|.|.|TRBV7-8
CASSFRGAFEQFF
TGTGCCAGCAGCTTCCGCGGGGCCTTTGAGCAGTTCTTC
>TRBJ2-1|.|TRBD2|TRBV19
CASSTGLAGRLTDGQQFF
TGTGCCAGTAGTACTGGACTAGCGGGTCGGCTTACCGACGGGCAGCAGTTCTTC
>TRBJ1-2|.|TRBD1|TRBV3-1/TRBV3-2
CASSPRLRDSDGYTF
TGTGCCAGCAGCCCGCGACTGAGGGACAGCGATGGCTACACCTTC
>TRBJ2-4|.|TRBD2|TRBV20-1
CSASAAGTSGRGRYIQYF
TGCAGTGCTAGTGCAGCGGGGACTAGCGGGAGGGGTCGTTACATTCAGTACTTC
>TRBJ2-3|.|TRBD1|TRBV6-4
CASRPGTASTDTQYF
TGTGCCAGCAGACCCGGGACAGCTAGCACAGATACGCAGTATTTT
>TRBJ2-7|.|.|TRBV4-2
CASSQGGQRHYEQYF
TGTGCCAGCAGCCAGGGGGGACAGCGCCACTACGAGCAGTACTTC